This passage covers 21 T cell receptor beta chains from one sample sequenced in a study of cytomegalovirus exposure and HLA in healthy donors. PCR was performed using 60 Vbeta and 13 Jbeta primers. This table comes from immunoSEQ multiplex PCR, and its TCRdb copy is limited to in-frame clones, with some not included. This table holds 95,000 to 150,000 clones, roughly 80% found once. Source material: PBMCs. The receptors here all came from a man under 40 in good health and CMV-seronegative.

CDR3 loop: CASSPGQGNSPLHF. CDR3 DNA: TGTGCCAGCAGCCCTGGACAGGGGAATTCACCCCTCCACTTT. This sequence joins TRBV5-6 and TRBJ1-6, with TRBD1 matching over 9 bases. Per germline, CDR1 SGHDT and CDR2 YYEEEE. V dropped 4 bases and J dropped 7; count of bases not matched to a gene: 3. CDR3 length equals 14 residues.

The rearrangement links TRBV2 to TRBJ2-1; 8 bases line up with TRBD1. The germline gives CDR1 SNHLY, CDR2 FYNNEI. V shed 7 bases, J shed 2 bases, and the junction held 4 bases outside the gene matches. The CDR3 loop spans 14 amino acids. The CDR3 DNA follows: TGTGCCAGCACTGACAGGGGAGCCTACAATGAGCAGTTCTTC. It is translated as CASTDRGAYNEQFF.

CDR3 nucleotide sequence: TGTGCCAGCAGTTACTCGAAACTAGCAAGGGAGCAGTACTTC. Translated, it gives CASSYSKLAREQYF. The rearrangement uses TRBV6-5 and TRBJ2-5; the D gene is possibly TRBD2 (6 bases). V gave up 0 bases and J gave up 11 bases, with 16 bases separating them. There are 14 residues in the CDR3. Germline values: CDR1 MNHEY, CDR2 SVGAGI.

The V gene is TRBV5-4, the J gene TRBJ2-7; 7 bases line up with TRBD2. Per the germline V gene, CDR1 is SGHNT and CDR2 is YYREEE (reference sequence). V shed 4 bases, J shed 0 bases, and the junction held 4 bases outside the gene matches. CDR3 length: 14 amino acids. The CDR3 DNA reads TGTGCCAGCAGCCTTAGCGGGTCCTCCTACGAGCAGTACTTC. Its protein is CASSLSGSSYEQYF.

The V gene is TRBV7-2, the J gene TRBJ2-7, with 7 nucleotides matching TRBD1. Germline lookup yields CDR1 SGHTA and CDR2 FQGNSA. This CDR3 region has 16 residues. Trimming took 5 bases from V and 6 from J; bases not matched to a gene: 16. The CDR3: CASSARTGFPPGEQYF. As DNA, the CDR3 is TGTGCCAGCAGCGCAAGGACAGGTTTCCCCCCGGGCGAGCAGTACTTC.

This clone turned up a few times. J is TRBJ1-6 and V is TRBV30; D perhaps matches TRBD1 (6 bases). V was pared by 1 base and J by 7 bases, with 11 bases between. The germline V gene has CDR1 GTSNPN and CDR2 SVGIG (reference sequence). This CDR3 has 14 amino acids. The CDR3 sequence: CAWSGTGKNSPLHF. DNA for the CDR3: TGTGCCTGGAGTGGTACAGGGAAGAATTCACCCCTCCACTTT.

This clone appeared a few times. The rearrangement uses TRBV18 and TRBJ2-3; 10 bases are a match to TRBD2. CDR1 is KGHSH and CDR2 is LQKENI in the germline V gene. With V trimmed by 2 bases and J by 4 bases, 3 bases remained unmatched. The CDR3 is 15 residues long. The CDR3 bases are TGTGCCAGCTCACCATCAGCGGGGGGGCCAGATACGCAGTATTTT. This translates into CASSPSAGGPDTQYF. Full variable domain (rest looked up from reference TRBV18 and TRBJ2-3): NAGVMQNPRHLVRRRGQEARLRCSPMKGHSHVYWYRQLPEEGLKFMVYLQKENIIDESGMPKERFSAEFPKEGPSILRIQQVVRGDSAAYFCASSPSAGGPDTQYFGPGTRLTVL.

This clone came up once. V usage is TRBV6-1 and J usage is TRBJ2-4; a weak D match, TRBD2 (5 bases). Germline CDR1 MNHNS, CDR2 SASEGT. The CDR3 loop spans 11 amino acids. V lost 4 bases to trimming and J lost 8 bases, with 6 bases between them. For the CDR3, the DNA is TGTGCCAGCAGTGTCGGGGACATTCAGTACTTC. Its protein product is CASSVGDIQYF.

The chain carries TRBV6-1 and TRBJ1-1; the D is unclear. Trimming left V 8 bases short and J 8 bases short, with 18 bases between. CDR1 and CDR2 (germline): MNHNS, SASEGT. The CDR3 covers 13 residues. Written as DNA, the CDR3 is TGTGCCAGCTGTCGTGAGGGCCATCAAGAAGCTTTCTTT. As protein: CASCREGHQEAFF.

The chain has TRBV5-4 and TRBJ1-1; the D is unclear. There are 11 residues in the CDR3. V was trimmed by 7 bases and J by 4 bases, leaving 8 bases between them. CDR1 is SGHNT and CDR2 is YYREEE in the germline V gene (reference sequence). For the CDR3, the DNA is TGTGCCAGCGTAGTTTTCACTGAAGCTTTCTTT. Translated, it gives CASVVFTEAFF.

The genes are TRBV13 and TRBJ2-1, with D tentatively TRBD2 (6 bases). This CDR3 comprises 15 residues. Between the trimmed V and J ends, which lost 0 bases and 5 bases, there was a span of 11 bases. Per germline, CDR1 PRHDT and CDR2 FYEKMQ (reference sequence). As DNA, the CDR3 is TGTGCCAGCAGCTTAGGGCGGGGCGAGAACAATGAGCAGTTCTTC. Its protein is CASSLGRGENNEQFF.

The chain employs TRBV7-2 and TRBJ2-3, with D perhaps TRBD2 (6 bases). Germline lookup yields CDR1 SGHTA and CDR2 FQGNSA. The CDR3 is 18 residues long. V was trimmed by 5 bases and J by 3 bases, leaving 24 bases between them. The CDR3 loop reads CASSLRGKGGDFTDTQYF. The CDR3 DNA is TGTGCCAGCAGCCTCCGTGGAAAAGGCGGGGATTTTACAGATACGCAGTATTTT.

The gene calls are TRBV5-1 and TRBJ2-1; tentatively, D is TRBD1 (6 bases). CDR3 length: 12 amino acids. Trimming took off 4 bases at V and 10 bases at J, with 12 bases between the two ends. The germline gives CDR1 SGHRS, CDR2 YFSETQ. Written as DNA, the CDR3 is TGCGCCAGCAGCCTATGGACAGACGAGCAGTTCTTC. Residues: CASSLWTDEQFF.

This clone came up once. The chain uses TRBV6-1 and TRBJ1-6; the D gene is possibly TRBD1 (5 bases). V lost 2 bases and J 4 bases, leaving 12 bases between the germline ends. Germline values: CDR1 MNHNS, CDR2 SASEGT. CDR3 length: 16 amino acids. DNA for the CDR3: TGTGCCAGCAGTGAACTGGGGCCCACTTATAATTCACCCCTCCACTTT. It codes for CASSELGPTYNSPLHF.

The V call is TRBV6-6, the J call TRBJ1-2; perhaps TRBD1 as D (6 bases). V lost 8 bases and J 8 bases, leaving 15 bases between the germline ends. This CDR3 region has 12 residues. Per the germline V gene, CDR1 is MNHNY and CDR2 is SVGAGI (reference sequence). The DNA for the CDR3 is TGTGCCAGCCTACAGGGTATAAGCGGCTACACCTTC. Amino acids: CASLQGISGYTF.

The V gene is TRBV10-3, the J gene TRBJ2-1, with 7 positions matching TRBD2. Germline V CDR1 and CDR2: ENHRY, SYGVKD. The CDR3 has 11 residues. The trim removed 4 bases at V and 9 bases at J, leaving 0 bases unmatched. The chain's CDR3 is CAISGGGEQFF. CDR3 DNA: TGTGCCATCAGTGGGGGGGGTGAGCAGTTCTTC.

The V and J genes are TRBV6-5 and TRBJ2-7; possibly TRBD2 for D (6 bases). CDR3 size: 13 residues. The V and J ends lost 0 bases and 4 bases respectively, with 7 bases between them. CDR1 is MNHEY and CDR2 is SVGAGI in the germline V gene. CDR3 loop: CASSYSAGYEQYF. CDR3 nucleotide sequence: TGTGCCAGCAGTTACTCGGCGGGATACGAGCAGTACTTC.

In nucleotides, the CDR3 is TGCGCCAGCAGCTTGATCCGTGAACTCAATGAGCAGTTCTTC. Translation: CASSLIRELNEQFF. The V and J genes are TRBV5-1 and TRBJ2-1; unclear D gene. V was pared by 1 base and J by 6 bases, with 11 bases between. The CDR3 has 14 amino acids. CDR1 and CDR2 from the germline V gene are SGHRS and YFSETQ.

This rearrangement joins TRBV7-2 to TRBJ2-7; the D gene is possibly TRBD1 (5 bases). V was clipped by 2 bases and J by 2 bases, with 13 bases between them. The CDR3 is 15 residues long. Germline V gives CDR1 SGHTA, CDR2 FQGNSA. In nucleotides, the CDR3 is TGTGCCAGCAGCTTAAAGGGGCCGGGCCCCTACGAGCAGTACTTC. Encoded protein: CASSLKGPGPYEQYF. The variable domain in full, with the rest retrieved from reference TRBV7-2 and TRBJ2-7, is GAGVSQSPSNKVTEKGKDVELRCDPISGHTALYWYRQSLGQGLEFLIYFQGNSAPDKSGLPSDRFSAERTGGSVSTLTIQRTQQEDSAVYLCASSLKGPGPYEQYFGPGTRLTVT.

J is TRBJ2-5 and V is TRBV7-7, with 9 bases aligning to TRBD2. V was clipped by 4 bases and J by 4 bases; unmatched bases: 10. This CDR3 comprises 16 residues. From germline, CDR1 is SSHAT and CDR2 FNYEAQ (reference sequence). CDR3 amino acids: CASSSLRGGDRETQYF. CDR3 in DNA: TGTGCCAGCAGCTCCCTCCGCGGGGGGGACCGAGAGACCCAGTACTTC.

The chain links TRBV21-1 to TRBJ2-7; TRBD2, as called in the table, went unchecked against the DNA. TRBV21-1 is a listed pseudogene. The CDR3 is made up of 13 amino acids. Written as DNA, the CDR3 is TGTGCCAGCAGCGACCGACTAGTTTACGAGCAGTACTTC. Translation gives CASSDRLVYEQYF.